This entry concerns a single TCR beta chain. Antigen specificity is unknown. CDR3 length equals 13 residues. The V gene's germline CDR1 is SQVTM and CDR2 ANQGSEA. V dropped 5 bases and J dropped 3; count of bases not matched to a gene: 3. The data derive from a study of cytomegalovirus exposure and HLA in healthy donors. Notes on the study in general: In vitro assays verified that three CMV-associated chains recognized CMV antigens specifically. Generally TCR sequences proved uncommon, though certain public TCRs appeared in numerous donors.

Data came from immunoSEQ multiplex PCR; TCRdb stores just in-frame clones and leaves some out. The table shows about 160,000 clones, with about 90% occurring only once. The V and J genes are TRBV29-1 and TRBJ1-4, with 7 positions matching TRBD1. Material for sequencing was PBMCs. The sequence came from a man aged 18 to 29 in good health and CMV-seropositive. The CDR3 region has the DNA TGCAGCGTTAAAACAGGGGCTAATGAAAAACTGTTTTTT. It yields the protein CSVKTGANEKLFF.